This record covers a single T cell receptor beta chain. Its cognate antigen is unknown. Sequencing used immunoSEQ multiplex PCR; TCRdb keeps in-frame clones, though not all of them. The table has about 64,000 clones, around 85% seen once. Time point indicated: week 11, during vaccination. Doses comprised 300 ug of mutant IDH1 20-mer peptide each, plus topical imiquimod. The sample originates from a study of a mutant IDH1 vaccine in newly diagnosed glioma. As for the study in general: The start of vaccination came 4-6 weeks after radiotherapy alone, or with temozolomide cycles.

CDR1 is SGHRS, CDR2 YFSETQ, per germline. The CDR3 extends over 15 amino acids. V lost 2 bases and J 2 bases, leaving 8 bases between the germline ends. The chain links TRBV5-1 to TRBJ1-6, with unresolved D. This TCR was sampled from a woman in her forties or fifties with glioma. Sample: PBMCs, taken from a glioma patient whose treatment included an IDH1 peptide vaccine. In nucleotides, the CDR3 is TGCGCCAGCAGCTTCGACGGGGCCTATAATTCACCCCTCCACTTT. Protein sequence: CASSFDGAYNSPLHF.